This T cell receptor (beta chain) was profiled in a study of blood T cell repertoires in COVID-19. Whole-study context: The samples span acute and convalescent COVID-19 from the United States, Italy and Spain. PBMCs, B-cell-depleted T cells, or T cells were the source of the cDNA or gDNA that made up the material.

Original methodology: By means of reference gene primer amplification, nucleated cell counts were estimated. Profiled with immunoSEQ multiplex PCR; TCRdb holds only in-frame clones, not every one. Clone size and the V and J calls come from that table; the DNA yielded D and trimming. The table records 110,000 or so clones, around 90% of them present only once. There are a few counts of this clone. This TCR derives from a human donor in a cohort sampled during active COVID-19. Sequenced input: peripheral blood.

The CDR3 DNA follows: TGTGCCAGCAGCGCGGGACCCCAGGTCTACAATGAGCAGTTCTTC. It codes for CASSAGPQVYNEQFF. The genes are TRBV4-2 and TRBJ2-1, with D perhaps matching TRBD2 (6 bases). CDR3 length: 15 residues. V lost 5 bases, J lost 3 bases, and 14 bases lay in between. Germline V gene sequence: CDR1 LGHNA, CDR2 YNFKEQ.